This TCR beta chain stems from a study of cytomegalovirus exposure and HLA in healthy donors listed by TCRdb under 2017. At the level of the whole study: An earlier analysis of roughly 610 of the donors reported 276 Gb of sequence data and some 110 million unique TCR beta sequences obtained from some 170 million T cells. An early release covering roughly 600 HLA-typed donors comprised approximately 290 gigabases of sequencing data and tens of millions of unique TCR sequences. HLA typing included class I and class II loci at four-digit resolution. Because of strong linkage in the cohort, a few DR-DQ haplotypes were treated as single units for association and clustering. Using immunosequencing, the study profiled T cell repertoires from 640 or so subjects and related those repertoires to cytomegalovirus serostatus. In a later genetic analysis, genome-wide SNP genotypes for about three fifths of the 666 donors were used, and that subset was treated as a discovery cohort. On average, approximately 250,000 unique TCR beta nucleotide sequences were sequenced per donor among a few hundred genotyped donors of the cohort, with around 19% of those sequences being non-productive. An earlier analysis of 587 of the donors used high-throughput TCR beta sequencing to judge whether each TCR beta V gene segment behaved as functional or pseudogenic. In addition to the first cohort of 500 to 850 subjects, a separate validation cohort of approximately 130 different subjects was used. Donor age, sex, ethnicity and CMV serostatus were collected together with the repertoire data. To study patterns of TCR occurrence, a later analysis re-analyzed previously published TCR beta repertoires from 666 donors and added high-resolution HLA genotyping. All discovery cohort repertoires had been generated on a single sequencing platform. The study combined high-throughput TCR immunosequencing, statistical association of individual TCRs with disease status, and machine learning to predict cytomegalovirus infection status. The genetic ancestry cluster associated with self-reported Caucasian donors included about four fifths of the 300 to 450 genotyped donors. The later analysis used no new phenotypic data to find candidate immune exposures, relying instead on TCR beta sequences and their occurrence across donors. Typing coverage varied by locus: about 620-630 donors for A, B, C, DRB1 and DQB1; approximately 500 for DQA1; some 610 for DPA1; 400 to 480 for DPB1. The aim of the study was to test whether cataloging public T cell receptors could identify signatures of past pathogen exposure.

A word on this clone: Its antigen specificity is not known. No clone much larger than this one lies a single base away; base qualities are absent.

Broad study findings and their caveats: According to a later genetic analysis, donors in an Asian-associated ancestry cluster had fewer N-insertions in productive TCRs than the approximately 610-donor mean. Because HLA typing was unavailable for some donors at each locus, only the typed subset was used in association tests. According to the authors, the approach could potentially be generalized to other disease states and immunological phenotypes. Across donors, most TCR sequences were observed very rarely, whereas some public TCRs were present in many individuals. In a later analysis, several top co-occurrence clusters were reported to appear linked to parvovirus B19, influenza, CMV and Epstein-Barr virus. In a later analysis, most CMV-associated TCR beta chains were found to appear HLA-restricted, with HLA associations seemingly driven largely by CMV exposure. Sequencing depth was assumed to be roughly uniform across donors in the presence/absence analyses, though that assumption may not hold. Three of the identified cytomegalovirus-associated TCR beta chains were confirmed in vitro to be specific for cytomegalovirus antigens. A later analysis found that TCR association rates varied across HLA loci, with DRB1 alleles showing the most associated TCRs and HLA-C alleles the fewest. In an earlier analysis of around 600 of the donors, most TCR beta V segments appeared in productive rearrangements about 87% or about 30% of the time, broadly matching IMGT annotations. Linkage disequilibrium might explain the correlated functional status among segregating V segments, but an unknown experimental factor could not be excluded. In both the original and validation cohorts, the classifier was reported to diagnose cytomegalovirus status with high specificity and sensitivity. In a later analysis, 15,000 to 20,000 TCR beta sequences were associated with specific HLA alleles at a false discovery rate of 0.05. In a later analysis, HLA-associated TCR beta chains showed more clonal expansion and lower generation probabilities than non-associated chains that were equally common. Immune exposure information for the cohort was limited to CMV serostatus. Because the 87-base-pair reads could not distinguish some IMGT-functional V segments, including TRBV6-2 and TRBV6-3, those segments were excluded. A cluster of highly shared sequence variants was judged likely to represent a technical artifact of the sequencing pipeline. Because counts were too low, roughly 18 rarely observed V segments, including chromosome 9 orphons, were left out of the earlier analysis of several hundred of the donors. The study listed 150 to 200 TCR beta chains as associated with cytomegalovirus. Assigning TCR associations to individual alleles was difficult when HLA alleles, especially DR and DQ, strongly co-occurred. An association between a missense DCLRE1C variant and V-gene and J-gene trimming of TCR beta chains was found in a later genetic analysis and replicated in an independent cohort. This cohort had only TCR beta chains sequenced, and the lack of alpha or paired-chain data limited which features could be detected. A further reported finding was that TCR beta sequences accurately predicted the HLA-A and HLA-B alleles for most subjects in the first cohort.

Library construction relied on the immunoSEQ multiplex PCR assay. For the multiplex PCR, a mixture combining 60 forward primers for TCR Vbeta segments and 13 reverse primers for TCR Jbeta segments was used. The CDR3 region of rearranged TCR beta genes was amplified from genomic DNA by a multiplex PCR assay. The amplified TCR beta libraries were sequenced on the Illumina HiSeq System as 87-base-pair reads. Concerning the study's data processing: A later analysis tallied roughly 76 million unique TCR beta chains across the 600 to 700 repertoires, and some 12 million of those chains were shared by two or more donors. Raw reads were error-corrected and collapsed into unique sequences with a nearest-neighbor algorithm that merged closely related sequences to remove PCR and sequencing errors. CDR3 sequences were aligned to IMGT reference sequences to assign V, D and J gene segments. Each retained sequence needed at least a six-nucleotide match to both a V gene segment and a J gene segment. Rearrangements were called productive when the CDR3 lacked stop codons and stayed in frame with V and J; all others were non-productive. CDR3 was defined according to IMGT convention as the region running from the second conserved V-encoded cysteine to the conserved J-encoded phenylalanine. The earlier analysis of some 580 of the donors excluded any sequence lacking an unambiguous match to a single V gene segment. An earlier analysis of over 450 of the donors classified V segments as functional when productive rearrangements were above 56.7% and as segregating when the standard deviation between donors was above 5%. To diagnose cytomegalovirus status from the catalog of TCR beta chain sequences, a statistical classification framework was built. In a later analysis, TCR nucleotide sequences were compared against IMGT/GENE-DB human TR gene sequences so that V and J genes could be assigned. A later analysis assigned CDR3 sequences and most-parsimonious VDJ recombination scenarios with the TCRdist pipeline. A later analysis defined each TCR beta chain by its CDR3 amino acid sequence plus V-gene family, and excluded reads lacking a unique V-gene family. A later analysis removed 500 to 600 highly shared, low-generation-probability nucleotide sequences to deal with suspected cross-contamination and a sequencing artifact. In a later analysis, a clonal expansion index was calculated for each public chain from normalized within-repertoire ranks of inferred template counts. Generation probabilities in a later analysis came from a VDJ recombination model fitted to out-of-frame rearrangements, and those results were checked against IGoR. In a later analysis, hypergeometric tests were used to score TCR-TCR, TCR-HLA and TCR-CMV co-occurrence, with a repertoire-size bias correction applied to TCR pairs. In a later analysis, false discovery rates were estimated by permuting HLA or CMV assignments 20 times. In a later analysis, co-occurring TCRs were grouped using DBSCAN, and TCRdist sequence similarity was added for clustering within HLA-allele-positive subsets. Repertoires with fewer than 30,000 or more than 120,000 public chains, plus five repertoires with anomalous nucleotide sharing, were excluded from co-occurrence clustering. Not all clones reach the TCRdb copy of this immuneACCESS table, which keeps in-frame sequences only. Checked studies attribute under half of the gap to unresolved V genes and leave the rest unexplained. V, J and clone size were drawn from that table, and D and trimming were deduced from the DNA. The sample table shows around 200,000 clones, and 79% are seen once. The ten largest clones represent roughly 4.5% of the sample.

The cohort comprised around 700 healthy bone marrow donors. All cohort members were sampled while nominally healthy, although unrecorded immune exposures were likely present. The donor tested CMV seropositive and was one of the 289 seropositive cohort members. Each donor provided a peripheral blood sample, and peripheral blood mononuclear cells were used for TCR beta sequencing. Genomic DNA was extracted from the blood cell samples with the Qiagen DNeasy Blood Extraction Kit. Based on the germline V gene, the CDR1 and CDR2 sequences are KGHSH and LQKENI. Trimming takes 6 bases off V and 7 bases off J; junction bases not matched to a gene: 4. The CDR3, cysteine through phenylalanine, is 13 amino acids long. Only CDR3 DNA is held: 39 bases, read in frame from base 1.

The TCR originated in a woman aged 25 to 45 in good health and CMV-seropositive. The rearrangement combines TRBV18 with TRBJ1-1; TRBD1 matches 11 bases in the middle. The sample comprised PBMCs. The nucleotide sequence reads as follows: TGTGCCAGCTCCCAGGGGACAGGGGGTGAAGCTTTCTTT. It specifies CASSQGTGGEAFF.